Shown below are 4 T cell receptor beta chains from a single sample sequenced in a study of blood T cell repertoires in COVID-19. Profiling relied on immunoSEQ multiplex PCR, and the TCRdb table lists in-frame clones only, not all of them. The sample has around 260,000 clones; around nine tenths are singletons. Source material: peripheral blood. Receptors originate from a woman in her fifties or sixties with COVID-19, enrolled during active disease.

This chain links TRBV5-1 with TRBJ1-1; tentative D call: TRBD1 (6 bases). This CDR3 is built from 13 residues. Germline-derived CDR1 and CDR2 are SGHRS and YFSETQ. Trimming removed 5 bases from V and 5 bases from J, with 13 bases in between. CDR3 coding DNA: TGCGCCAGCAGAGGGGGGGCGATAACTGAAGCTTTCTTT. Translating it yields CASRGGAITEAFF.

A single count supports this clone. The V and J genes are TRBV6-1 and TRBJ2-5; the match to TRBD2 covers 14 bases. V dropped 1 base and J dropped 2; count of bases not matched to a gene: 0. The CDR3 consists of 16 residues. Germline values: CDR1 MNHNS, CDR2 SASEGT. The CDR3 DNA sequence: TGTGCCAGCAGTGAAGGACTAGCGGGAGGGCAAGAGACCCAGTACTTC. This encodes CASSEGLAGGQETQYF.

In DNA, the CDR3 is TGTGCCACCAGTGAGGGGGACCCCCGGGACAGACAGTTCTTC. Its protein is CATSEGDPRDRQFF. This chain uses TRBV24-1 with TRBJ2-1, with 7 bases matching TRBD1. CDR1 KGHDR and CDR2 SFDVKD come from the germline V gene. This CDR3 has 14 residues. The V segment lost 4 bases and the J segment 13 bases; nucleotides outside the gene matches: 12.

V gene TRBV7-2 combines with J gene TRBJ1-1; the D gene is possibly TRBD1 (5 bases). The ends were cut back, 5 bases at V and 5 bases at J, with 12 bases in the middle. The germline V gene encodes CDR1 SGHTA and CDR2 FQGNSA. CDR3 length equals 13 residues. The CDR3 DNA follows: TGTGCCAGCAGCCCTCAGGGTAGGACTGAAGCTTTCTTT. Encoded protein: CASSPQGRTEAFF.